This TCR beta chain was sequenced for a study of T-cell memory formation after mild COVID-19. Study-wide background: Largely, TCR clusters stayed within a single donor.

This clonotype was observed many times. Its antigen is undetermined. 5'RACE primed at constant segments yielded TCR alpha and TCR beta cDNA libraries bearing sample barcodes and UMIs. TCRdb itself ran the 5' RACE reads through MiXCR, one entry per CDR3 protein. The sample holds around 34,000 distinct CDR3 sequences, around 8% seen once. V was trimmed by 5 bases and J by 0 bases, leaving 11 bases between them. The germline gives CDR1 SGHTA, CDR2 FQGTGA. The CDR3 is 15 residues long. Study-level points and caveats: The authors left the SARS-CoV-2 specificity of second-wave clones peaking on day 37 unconfirmed. CM and EM subsets held most contracting CD4+ clones; EMRA held CD8+ ones.

Sequencing input: PBMCs or a T cell subset sorted from them (not recorded which). The receptor was derived from a man younger than 35 who had mild COVID-19 (a few samples of this study predate the infection). Cell type and time point are not known. J is TRBJ2-1 and V is TRBV7-3, with D perhaps matching TRBD2 (6 bases). For the CDR3, the DNA is TGTGCCAGCAGCATAGCGGAAAGCTCCTACAATGAGCAGTTCTTC. Translating gives CASSIAESSYNEQFF.